This T cell receptor beta chain appears in the sequencing data of a study of PD-1 blockade in classical Hodgkin lymphoma. Assay: immunoSEQ multiplex PCR; the TCRdb copy retains only in-frame clones and omits some. The profile shows around 17,000 clones, roughly 86% of them singletons. Germline V gene data show CDR1 as MNHEY and CDR2 as SMNVEV (reference sequence). Trimming took 0 bases from V and 2 from J; bases not matched to a gene: 0. This CDR3 is 14 amino acids long. Documented time point: newly diagnosed, previously untreated cHL patient sample. The comparison group had newly diagnosed, previously untreated classical Hodgkin lymphoma.

This receptor was identified in a human donor with classical Hodgkin lymphoma. The rearrangement joins TRBV27 to TRBJ1-2; 7 bases fit TRBD1. Source material: peripheral blood mononuclear cells (PBMCs). CDR3 nucleotides: TGTGCCAGCAGTTTATCGGGACAGAACTATGGCTACACCTTC. Translated, it gives CASSLSGQNYGYTF.